This passage covers 22 T cell receptor beta chains from one sample sequenced in a study of T-cell reconstitution after alpha-beta-depleted transplantation in children. Unique molecular identifiers tagged the TCRbeta library. TCRdb re-analysed the PCR reads in MiXCR, keeping a single row per CDR3 protein. The table shows 400,000 to 450,000 distinct CDR3 sequences, with 43% occurring only once. Specimen: PBMCs, collected before TCRalphabeta/CD19-depleted stem cell transplant. These receptors came from a girl under 10 years old with aplastic anemia, due to receive a stem cell transplant.

The chain is built from TRBV5-4 and TRBJ2-1; D gene uncertain. This CDR3 spans 14 amino acids. CDR1 is SGHNT, CDR2 YYREEE, per germline (reference sequence). The V end lost 6 bases, the J end lost 0 bases, and 10 bases lay between the germline ends. CDR3 in amino acids: CASIFRGSYNEQFF. CDR3 sequence (DNA): TGTGCCAGCATCTTCAGAGGCTCCTACAATGAGCAGTTCTTC.

The chain employs TRBV20-1 and TRBJ2-1; TRBD2 matches at 10 bases. Trimming at V came to 5 bases and at J to 4 bases, leaving 5 bases not matched to a gene. The CDR3 loop spans 14 amino acids. Germline V lookup: CDR1 DFQATT, CDR2 SNEGSKA (reference sequence). The CDR3 is CSAFGLAVYNEQFF. The CDR3, as DNA: TGCAGTGCTTTCGGACTAGCGGTATACAATGAGCAGTTCTTC.

This clonotype was counted many times. The chain is built from TRBV12-3 or TRBV12-4 and TRBJ2-7; no reliable D call. The CDR3 extends over 13 amino acids. Trimming pared 5 bases from V and 4 bases from J, leaving 12 bases between. CDR3 in DNA: TGTGCCAGCAGTCGACAAGAAGTGTACGAGCAGTACTTC. It codes for CASSRQEVYEQYF.

J is TRBJ2-7 and V is TRBV20-1; 15 positions agree with TRBD2. The V and J ends lost 2 bases and 3 bases, in that order; junction bases with no gene match: 5. CDR1 and CDR2 (germline): DFQATT, SNEGSKA (reference sequence). The CDR3 spans 16 residues. CDR3 amino acids: CSARPGTSGRFYEQYF. The CDR3 bases are TGCAGTGCTAGACCCGGGACTAGCGGGAGGTTCTACGAGCAGTACTTC.

The V and J genes are TRBV5-6 and TRBJ2-7; 7 nucleotides match TRBD2. The CDR3 spans 17 residues. The V and J ends lost 3 bases and 2 bases, in that order; junction bases with no gene match: 14. Germline-derived CDR1 and CDR2 are SGHDT and YYEEEE. The CDR3 DNA sequence: TGTGCCAGCAGCTCCCTAACTAGCGCCCGAAACCCCTACGAGCAGTACTTC. The encoded protein is CASSSLTSARNPYEQYF.

This sequence joins TRBV6-1 and TRBJ1-5; D is ambiguous. CDR3 length: 13 amino acids. V was cut by 6 bases and J by 5 bases, with 11 bases left in between. The germline CDR1 and CDR2 sequences are MNHNS and SASEGT. CDR3 residues: CASSIGDDQPQHF. CDR3 sequence (DNA): TGTGCCAGCAGCATAGGCGACGATCAGCCCCAGCATTTT.

This clonotype appeared a few times. The chain uses TRBV11-2 and TRBJ1-1; tentative D call: TRBD1 (5 bases). This CDR3 is built from 15 residues. V lost 6 bases, J lost 0 bases, and 14 bases lay in between. Germline-derived CDR1 and CDR2 are SGHAT and FQNNGV. The CDR3, as DNA: TGTGCCAGCAGTGATGGGGGACGGTTGAACACTGAAGCTTTCTTT. It codes for CASSDGGRLNTEAFF.

V usage is TRBV28 and J usage is TRBJ2-7; 10 bases are a match to TRBD1. CDR3 length: 14 amino acids. J was trimmed by 7 bases and V by 6 bases; bases with no gene match: 9. The germline V gene encodes CDR1 MDHEN and CDR2 SYDVKM. For the CDR3, the DNA is TGTGCCAGCAGATCCGGGACAGGGGCTCGTGAGCAGTACTTC. This codes for CASRSGTGAREQYF. The variable domain in full, completed from reference TRBV28 and TRBJ2-7, reads DVKVTQSSRYLVKRTGEKVFLECVQDMDHENMFWYRQDPGLGLRLIYFSYDVKMKEKGDIPEGYSVSREKKERFSLILESASTNQTSMYLCASRSGTGAREQYFGPGTRLTVT.

This clonotype was counted many times. The chain combines TRBV12-3 or TRBV12-4 with TRBJ1-1; D uncertain. The V and J ends lost 5 bases and 8 bases respectively, with 9 bases between them. This CDR3 has 11 amino acids. CDR3 DNA sequence: TGTGCCAGCAGTCCTAGCGCAGAAGCTTTCTTT. This encodes CASSPSAEAFF.

The CDR3 DNA is TGTGCCAGCAGCTTAAGGGACTGGATCGGCGAGCAGTACTTC. Its protein product is CASSLRDWIGEQYF. This chain links TRBV7-2 with TRBJ2-7, with D possibly being TRBD2 (6 bases). Trimming shortened V by 2 bases and J by 6 bases, and 14 bases separated the two germline ends. The CDR3 extends over 14 amino acids. Germline CDR1 and CDR2: SGHTA and FQGNSA.

This clonotype appeared a few times. V gene TRBV10-2 combines with J gene TRBJ2-1, with D possibly matching TRBD2 (5 bases). V dropped 4 bases and J dropped 9 bases, with 25 bases sitting between them. The germline V gene has CDR1 WSHSY and CDR2 SAAADI. This CDR3 spans 17 amino acids. The DNA of the CDR3 is TGCGCCAGCAGTGCGTCTGGACCTAGGATGTCCGAGGGTGAGCAGTTCTTC. This translates into CASSASGPRMSEGEQFF.

The CDR3 DNA sequence: TGCGCCAGCAGCTTGGCTGGGACAGCAGATACGCAGTATTTT. Its translation is CASSLAGTADTQYF. This chain uses TRBV5-1 with TRBJ2-3; 7 nucleotides agree with TRBD1. Germline values: CDR1 SGHRS, CDR2 YFSETQ. Germline trimming cut 0 bases from V and 4 bases from J; bases unmatched to any gene: 2. The CDR3 spans 14 residues.

This clonotype has just a few counts. The chain is built from TRBV15 and TRBJ2-3; 13 bases agree with TRBD2. The CDR3 extends over 15 amino acids. Germline V gives CDR1 LNHNV, CDR2 YYDKDF (reference sequence). Germline trimming cut 6 bases from V and 8 bases from J; bases unmatched to any gene: 8. CDR3 amino acids: CATRPTSGRSITQYF. The CDR3 nucleotides are TGTGCCACCAGGCCGACTAGCGGGAGGTCAATTACGCAGTATTTT.

The J gene is TRBJ1-4, the V gene TRBV6-5; maybe TRBD1 (5 bases). V lost 2 bases and J lost 6, with 13 bases in between. Germline lookup yields CDR1 MNHEY and CDR2 SVGAGI. This CDR3 contains 15 residues. This CDR3 is CASSYRTPRDEKLFF. Written as DNA, the CDR3 is TGTGCCAGCAGTTACCGGACACCGAGGGATGAAAAACTGTTTTTT.

The chain employs TRBV10-3 and TRBJ2-7; 7 bases are shared with TRBD1. The CDR3 spans 12 residues. In germline, CDR1 is ENHRY, CDR2 SYGVKD. The CDR3 reads CAIRDRSYEQYF. CDR3 nucleotide sequence: TGTGCGATCCGGGACAGATCCTACGAGCAGTACTTC.

The sample holds a few counts of this clonotype. V gene TRBV9 combines with J gene TRBJ1-1, with D tentatively TRBD1 (5 bases). Per the germline V gene, CDR1 is SGDLS and CDR2 is YYNGEE. Trimming removed 2 bases from V and 1 base from J, with 12 bases in between. The CDR3 runs 15 residues. The CDR3 nucleotides read TGTGCCAGCAGCGTTGAGGGACTTTCGAACACTGAAGCTTTCTTT. Its protein is CASSVEGLSNTEAFF.

This chain links TRBV7-9 with TRBJ2-1; TRBD1 matches at 9 bases. Germline assignment: CDR1 SEHNR and CDR2 FQNEAQ (reference sequence). With 5 bases clipped from V and 4 bases from J, the junction kept 9 bases outside the gene matches. The CDR3 totals 16 residues. CDR3 nucleotide sequence: TGTGCCAGCAGCCCCACAGGGGGCCTGGGATACAATGAGCAGTTCTTC. It translates to CASSPTGGLGYNEQFF.

J is TRBJ2-1 and V is TRBV30, with D uncertain. The CDR3 extends over 12 amino acids. The V end was cut by 3 bases, the J end by 3 bases, with 6 bases between. Germline V lookup: CDR1 GTSNPN, CDR2 SVGIG (reference sequence). The chain's CDR3 is CAWRENYNEQFF. The CDR3 DNA follows: TGTGCCTGGAGGGAGAACTACAATGAGCAGTTCTTC. Variable domain in full (rest from reference TRBV30 and TRBJ2-1): SQTIHQWPATLVQPVGSPLSLECTVEGTSNPNLYWYRQAAGRGLQLLFYSVGIGQISSEVPQNLSASRPQDRQFILSSKKLLLSDSGFYLCAWRENYNEQFFGPGTRLTVL.

The chain couples TRBV20-1 to TRBJ2-3; 10 positions match TRBD2. Looked up from germline, CDR1 is DFQATT and CDR2 is SNEGSKA (reference sequence). J was trimmed by 0 bases and V by 0 bases; bases with no gene match: 6. This CDR3 has 17 residues. CDR3 loop: CSARDLLAGPSTDTQYF. CDR3 in DNA: TGCAGTGCTAGAGATCTACTAGCGGGACCTAGCACAGATACGCAGTATTTT.

This clonotype was observed many times. The V and J genes are TRBV29-1 and TRBJ2-1, with 12 bases fitting TRBD2. CDR1 is SQVTM, CDR2 ANQGSEA, per germline. V lost 6 bases, J lost 5 bases, and 8 bases stayed unmatched. This CDR3 has 15 amino acids. The CDR3 loop is CSVGPLAGGDNEQFF. The CDR3 DNA sequence: TGCAGCGTCGGGCCTCTAGCGGGAGGGGACAATGAGCAGTTCTTC.

This clonotype occurred many times. This chain joins TRBV29-1 and TRBJ2-2, with D perhaps matching TRBD1 (5 bases). This CDR3 region has 14 residues. V was clipped by 4 bases and J by 1 base, with 10 bases between them. Germline values: CDR1 SQVTM, CDR2 ANQGSEA. This CDR3 is CSVVGQLNTGELFF. In nucleotides, the CDR3 is TGCAGCGTTGTAGGACAATTGAACACCGGGGAGCTGTTTTTT.

The V call is TRBV6-5, the J call TRBJ2-1; no definite D call. Between the trimmed V and J ends, which lost 2 bases and 6 bases, there was a span of 14 bases. Germline CDR1 is MNHEY and CDR2 is SVGAGI. The CDR3 spans 15 residues. Written as DNA, the CDR3 is TGTGCCAGCAGTTACCGTAGCCCGTCCCGCAATGAGCAGTTCTTC. The encoded protein is CASSYRSPSRNEQFF.